The clone carrying this T cell receptor beta chain turned up a few times. Its antigen is not known. The data are from a study of T-cell memory formation after mild COVID-19. Across the study: TCR clusters were mostly donor specific.

Regarding the study as a whole: Shrinking CD4+ clones resided mostly in CM and EM, and CD8+ ones in EMRA. Prior to infection, memory already included some responding clones, suggesting cross-reactive memory joined. Contracting clones from day 15 to 85 had balanced CD4/CD8; later expanders favoured CD4+.

TCRdb passed the 5' RACE reads through MiXCR, listing each CDR3 protein once. Here the sample spans around 400,000 distinct CDR3 sequences, 20% to 25% being singletons. Per germline, CDR1 MNHEY and CDR2 SVGAGI. V shed 0 bases, J shed 1 base, and the junction held 7 bases outside the gene matches. The CDR3 has 17 amino acids. Sequencing input: PBMCs or a T cell subset sorted from them (not recorded which). The chain uses TRBV6-5 and TRBJ2-5; 8 nucleotides match TRBD2. The sequence was collected from an adult woman who had mild COVID-19 (a few samples of this study predate the infection). Cell type and time point are not known. CDR3: CASSYSPRTSSQETQYF. In DNA, the CDR3 is TGTGCCAGCAGTTACTCTCCAAGGACTAGCTCCCAAGAGACCCAGTACTTC.